Below are 20 T cell receptor beta chains sequenced from a single sample in a study of PD-1 blockade in classical Hodgkin lymphoma. Relapse was seen in all patients after autologous stem cell transplantation, and brentuximab vedotin exposure was variable. Using immunoSEQ multiplex PCR, the repertoire was profiled, and TCRdb retains in-frame clones only, with some absent. The data contain approximately 19,000 clones, just over 75% of them singletons. The material was peripheral blood mononuclear cells (PBMCs), obtained before the second cycle of nivolumab. Every receptor here comes from a human donor with classical Hodgkin lymphoma.

On this clone itself: The same CDR3 also results from other DNA sequences found in this sample. J is TRBJ1-1 and V is TRBV19, with D possibly being TRBD1 (5 bases). V lost 2 bases, J lost 5 bases, and 9 bases lay in between. Germline CDR1 is LNHDA and CDR2 is SQIVND (reference sequence). The CDR3 runs 13 residues. CDR3 nucleotide sequence: TGTGCCAGTAGTATAAAGAGGGGAACTGAAGCTTTCTTT. This gives the protein CASSIKRGTEAFF.

The rearrangement joins TRBV7-8 to TRBJ1-1; 7 bases map to TRBD1. Per the germline V gene, CDR1 is SGHVS and CDR2 is FQNEAQ. The CDR3 covers 14 residues. The J segment lost 7 bases and the V segment lost 5 bases, leaving 10 bases of the junction unmatched. The CDR3 protein is CASSPVQGIVEAFF. The CDR3 nucleotides read TGTGCCAGCAGCCCGGTACAGGGGATCGTTGAAGCTTTCTTT.

The J gene is TRBJ2-5, the V gene TRBV7-9; possibly TRBD1 for D (5 bases). V shed 6 bases and J shed 1 base, with 12 bases lying between them. From germline, CDR1 is SEHNR and CDR2 FQNEAQ (reference sequence). This CDR3 spans 14 amino acids. CDR3 sequence reads: CASSHTGFQETQYF. The DNA for the CDR3 is TGTGCCAGCAGTCATACAGGATTCCAAGAGACCCAGTACTTC. The full variable domain, its missing parts supplied by reference TRBV7-9 and TRBJ2-5, is DTGVSQNPRHKITKRGQNVTFRCDPISEHNRLYWYRQTLGQGPEFLTYFQNEAQLEKSRLLSDRFSAERPKGSFSTLEIQRTEQGDSAMYLCASSHTGFQETQYFGPGTRLLVL.

CDR3: CASSQGEAQNEQFF. As DNA, the CDR3 is TGCGCCAGCAGCCAAGGGGAGGCGCAAAATGAGCAGTTCTTC. The V gene is TRBV4-3, the J gene TRBJ2-1; the D gene is possibly TRBD2 (6 bases). Germline CDR1 is LGHNA and CDR2 is YSLEER. This CDR3 spans 14 amino acids. V was trimmed by 1 base and J by 7 bases, leaving 11 bases between them.

This clone was counted only a few times. The chain links TRBV11-3 to TRBJ2-3; TRBD2 matches at 9 bases. The CDR3 is made up of 18 amino acids. The germline CDR1 and CDR2 sequences are SGHNT and YENEEA. The V gene end was trimmed by 4 bases and the J gene end by 5 bases; junction bases not matched to a gene: 16. This chain's CDR3 is CASSSGSKLAGEEDTQYF. The CDR3 region has the DNA TGTGCCAGCAGCTCCGGAAGTAAACTAGCGGGCGAGGAAGATACGCAGTATTTT. The full variable domain, with the rest looked up from reference TRBV11-3 and TRBJ2-3, is EAGVVQSPRYKIIEKKQPVAFWCNPISGHNTLYWYLQNLGQGPELLIRYENEEAVDDSQLPKDRFSAERLKGVDSTLKIQPAELGDSAVYLCASSSGSKLAGEEDTQYFGPGTRLTVL.

This clone was counted between two and nine times. V gene TRBV2 combines with J gene TRBJ2-7; D possibly corresponds to TRBD2 (6 bases). This CDR3 region has 16 residues. Trimming removed 2 bases at V and 1 base at J, with 15 bases between. In germline, CDR1 is SNHLY, CDR2 FYNNEI. CDR3 in amino acids: CASSEPSWRDSYEQYF. The CDR3 region has the DNA TGTGCCAGCAGTGAACCCTCGTGGCGGGATTCCTACGAGCAGTACTTC.

The chain employs TRBV7-2 and TRBJ1-2, with 10 bases lining up with TRBD1. The trim removed 6 bases at V and 8 bases at J, leaving 9 bases unmatched. This CDR3 has 14 residues. Germline V CDR1 and CDR2: SGHTA, FQGNSA. The CDR3 region has the DNA TGTGCCAGCAGTTATGACAGGGGGCAAGGAGGCTACACCTTC. Amino acid sequence: CASSYDRGQGGYTF. Supplemented by reference TRBV7-2 and TRBJ1-2, the full variable domain reads GAGVSQSPSNKVTEKGKDVELRCDPISGHTALYWYRQSLGQGLEFLIYFQGNSAPDKSGLPSDRFSAERTGGSVSTLTIQRTQQEDSAVYLCASSYDRGQGGYTFGSGTRLTVV.

The chain carries TRBV11-2 and TRBJ2-1; D unresolved. The V gene's germline CDR1 is SGHAT and CDR2 FQNNGV. The CDR3 has 11 residues. V dropped 5 bases and J dropped 5 bases, with 4 bases sitting between them. As DNA, the CDR3 is TGTGCCAGCAGCACTCACAATGAGCAGTTCTTC. Protein sequence: CASSTHNEQFF.

V is TRBV19 and J is TRBJ2-2, with D possibly being TRBD1 (5 bases). CDR1 LNHDA and CDR2 SQIVND come from the germline V gene (reference sequence). The CDR3 length is 16 residues. The germline V and J ends were trimmed by 3 bases and 5 bases, with 16 bases remaining between them. CDR3 protein: CASSMVIGHLTGELFF. The CDR3, as DNA: TGTGCCAGTAGTATGGTGATTGGACACTTAACCGGGGAGCTGTTTTTT.

The chain couples TRBV14 to TRBJ2-2; 12 bases are a match to TRBD1. Unmatched junction bases numbered 5, after V lost 1 base and J lost 8 bases. The CDR3 spans 16 residues. The V gene's germline CDR1 is SGHDN and CDR2 FVKESK. The DNA for the CDR3 is TGTGCCAGCAGCCAAGGCCCGGGACAGGGGGCTGGGGAGCTGTTTTTT. Translating gives CASSQGPGQGAGELFF.

The chain has TRBV7-2 and TRBJ2-7; D not certain. The CDR3 runs 12 residues. Per the germline V gene, CDR1 is SGHTA and CDR2 is FQGNSA. V dropped 5 bases and J dropped 3 bases, with 8 bases sitting between them. DNA for the CDR3: TGTGCCAGCAGCGACCCGGGCTACGAGCAGTACTTC. Its protein product is CASSDPGYEQYF.

The rearrangement joins TRBV27 to TRBJ2-1; no reliable D call. The V end lost 7 bases, the J end lost 5 bases, and 18 bases lay between the germline ends. The CDR3 runs 15 residues. Germline CDR1 reads MNHEY; CDR2 reads SMNVEV (reference sequence). CDR3 amino acids: CASKFLTPANNEQFF. DNA of the CDR3: TGTGCCAGCAAGTTCTTGACACCGGCTAACAATGAGCAGTTCTTC.

The gene calls are TRBV19 and TRBJ2-3; the D is unclear. Looked up from germline, CDR1 is LNHDA and CDR2 is SQIVND (reference sequence). The CDR3 covers 12 residues. V was cut by 4 bases and J by 3 bases, with 5 bases left in between. CDR3 sequence (DNA): TGTGCCAGTAGTAAGGATACAGATACGCAGTATTTT. Translating it yields CASSKDTDTQYF.

The genes are TRBV7-3 and TRBJ2-3; D possibly corresponds to TRBD2 (5 bases). Germline V gene sequence: CDR1 SGHTA, CDR2 FQGTGA. V was cut by 2 bases and J by 3 bases, with 9 bases left in between. This CDR3 region has 14 residues. CDR3 region: CASSLGLPTDTQYF. The CDR3 nucleotides are TGTGCCAGCAGCTTAGGACTTCCTACAGATACGCAGTATTTT.

In this sample, this clone turned up a few times. The V call is TRBV4-1, the J call TRBJ2-7; unclear D gene. V shed 0 bases and J shed 2 bases, with 5 bases lying between them. Germline V lookup: CDR1 MGHRA, CDR2 YSYEKL. This CDR3 is built from 13 residues. CDR3 sequence: CASSQEQTYEQYF. Written as DNA, the CDR3 is TGCGCCAGCAGCCAAGAACAGACCTACGAGCAGTACTTC.

V is TRBV7-9 and J is TRBJ1-1; D perhaps matches TRBD1 (5 bases). CDR3 length: 13 residues. V lost 5 bases to trimming and J lost 4 bases, with 11 bases between them. In germline, CDR1 is SEHNR, CDR2 FQNEAQ (reference sequence). The CDR3 loop is CASSASGGTEAFF. As DNA, the CDR3 is TGTGCCAGCAGCGCTAGCGGGGGCACTGAAGCTTTCTTT.

This clone was picked up a small number of times. J is TRBJ1-5 and V is TRBV19; 8 bases are a match to TRBD1. Losses at the gene ends were 2 bases for V and 6 bases for J; bases not matched to a gene: 9. The germline V gene has CDR1 LNHDA and CDR2 SQIVND (reference sequence). This CDR3 comprises 16 residues. The CDR3 reads CASSIFPRTGPQPQHF. As DNA, the CDR3 is TGTGCCAGTAGTATATTCCCACGGACAGGGCCTCAGCCCCAGCATTTT.

V is TRBV19 and J is TRBJ1-2; TRBD1 aligns across 7 bases. Germline CDR1 reads LNHDA; CDR2 reads SQIVND (reference sequence). This CDR3 has 15 amino acids. The V and J ends lost 3 bases and 8 bases, in that order; junction bases with no gene match: 12. CDR3 bases: TGTGCCAGTAGTATTACCGGGACAGCCTTGTTCGGCTACACCTTC. Protein sequence: CASSITGTALFGYTF.

V gene TRBV13 combines with J gene TRBJ1-1; 10 bases are shared with TRBD1. The CDR3 extends over 16 amino acids. Germline V gene sequence: CDR1 PRHDT, CDR2 FYEKMQ (reference sequence). The V and J ends lost 5 bases and 5 bases, in that order; junction bases with no gene match: 11. The CDR3 loop is CASSTRQGATRTEAFF. As DNA, the CDR3 is TGTGCCAGCAGCACCCGACAGGGGGCGACACGGACTGAAGCTTTCTTT.

The chain is built from TRBV5-1 and TRBJ2-3, with 12 bases fitting TRBD2. CDR3 length: 17 amino acids. Trimming removed 1 base from V and 1 base from J; junction bases left unmatched: 4. Looked up from germline, CDR1 is SGHRS and CDR2 is YFSETQ. CDR3 sequence reads: CASSLTSGRTGTDTQYF. The CDR3 region has the DNA TGCGCCAGCAGCTTGACTAGCGGGAGGACGGGCACAGATACGCAGTATTTT.